The rows below give T cell receptor beta chains drawn from one sample of a study of CD4 and CD8 cells across lung adenocarcinoma regions. TCRdb passed the PCR reads through MiXCR, listing each CDR3 protein once. The table lists about 3,300 distinct CDR3 sequences, 64% of them singletons, with 18% in the top ten. Sequencing used CD4+ T cells from the margin of a lung tumor. The receptors derive from a female donor with lung adenocarcinoma. The CD4 and CD8 labels of this study may be unreliable. CDR3s leave out the opening cysteine and the closing phenylalanine or tryptophan. D genes are given only for firm matches.

v_call	j_call	d_call	cdr3_aa
TRBV7-3	TRBJ2-5	TRBD2	ASSHQRGPGETQY
TRBV6-1	TRBJ2-5	TRBD1	ASSSSRDRQY
TRBV10-1	TRBJ2-7	.	ASSGAGSDYEQY
TRBV6-1	TRBJ1-2	TRBD1	ASSEIRDRGYGYT
TRBV6-1	TRBJ1-1	.	ASSEVGRGEAF
TRBV6-5	TRBJ1-3	.	ASSYGFSSGNTIY
TRBV5-6	TRBJ1-2	.	ASSPPSVQGLT
TRBV12-3/TRBV12-4	TRBJ2-5	.	ASSLPQSQETQY
TRBV6-1	TRBJ2-1	TRBD2	ASKSEAGGRNEQF
TRBV6-1	TRBJ2-1	.	ASSEGLVNEQF
TRBV6-1	TRBJ2-1	TRBD2	ASSEFGGRARNEQF
TRBV4-1	TRBJ2-1	TRBD2	ASSPEVTSGYNEQF
TRBV12-5	TRBJ2-2	TRBD1	ASGLGQGGTGELF
TRBV7-8	TRBJ1-3	.	ASSPTATSGNTIY
TRBV11-2	.	.	ASSPQGGWETQY
TRBV4-3	TRBJ1-6	TRBD1	ASSQDPGGFSPLH
TRBV11-2	.	TRBD2	ASSLDSGSTYEQY
TRBV12-3/TRBV12-4	TRBJ2-7	.	ASSSSGFSYEQY